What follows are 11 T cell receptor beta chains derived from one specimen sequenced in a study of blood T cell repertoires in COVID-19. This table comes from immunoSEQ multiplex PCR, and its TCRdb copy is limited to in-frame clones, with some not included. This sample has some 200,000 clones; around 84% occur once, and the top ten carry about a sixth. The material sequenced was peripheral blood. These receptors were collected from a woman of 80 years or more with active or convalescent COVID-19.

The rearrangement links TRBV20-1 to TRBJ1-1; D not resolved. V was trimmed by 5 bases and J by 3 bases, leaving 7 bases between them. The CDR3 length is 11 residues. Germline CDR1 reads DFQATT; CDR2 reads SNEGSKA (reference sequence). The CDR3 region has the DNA TGCAGTGCTCAACATCACACTGAAGCTTTCTTT. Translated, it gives CSAQHHTEAFF.

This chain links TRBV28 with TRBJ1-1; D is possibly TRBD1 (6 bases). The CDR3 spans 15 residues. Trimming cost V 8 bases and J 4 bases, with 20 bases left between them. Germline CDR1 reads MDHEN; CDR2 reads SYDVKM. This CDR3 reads CASQRGGLRGTEAFF. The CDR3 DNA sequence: TGTGCCAGCCAGCGGGGGGGCCTAAGGGGCACTGAAGCTTTCTTT.

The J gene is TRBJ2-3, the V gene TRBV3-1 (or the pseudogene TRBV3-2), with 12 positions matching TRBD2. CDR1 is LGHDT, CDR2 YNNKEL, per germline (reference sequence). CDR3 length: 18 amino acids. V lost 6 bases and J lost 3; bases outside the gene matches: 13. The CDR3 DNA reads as TGTGCCAGCAGTCTGTCTAGCGGGGGGGCCACTGAAACAGATACGCAGTATTTT. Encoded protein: CASSLSSGGATETDTQYF.

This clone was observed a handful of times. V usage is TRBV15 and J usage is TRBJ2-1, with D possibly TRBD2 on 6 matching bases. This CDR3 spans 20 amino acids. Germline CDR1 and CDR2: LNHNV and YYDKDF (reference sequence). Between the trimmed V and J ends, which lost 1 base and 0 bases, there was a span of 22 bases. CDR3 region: CATSRVAGLITGYSYNEQFF. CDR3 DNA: TGTGCCACCAGCAGAGTCGCGGGACTTATTACGGGCTACTCCTACAATGAGCAGTTCTTC. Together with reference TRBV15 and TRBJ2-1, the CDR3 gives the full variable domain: DAMVIQNPRYQVTQFGKPVTLSCSQTLNHNVMYWYQQKSSQAPKLLFHYYDKDFNNEADTPDNFQSRRPNTSFCFLDIRSPGLGDTAMYLCATSRVAGLITGYSYNEQFFGPGTRLTVL.

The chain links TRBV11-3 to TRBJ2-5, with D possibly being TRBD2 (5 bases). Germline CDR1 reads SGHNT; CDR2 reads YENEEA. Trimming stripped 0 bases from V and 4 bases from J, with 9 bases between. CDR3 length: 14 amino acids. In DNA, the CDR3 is TGTGCCAGCAGCTTAGATCGGGGTGGAGAGACCCAGTACTTC. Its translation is CASSLDRGGETQYF.

The CDR3 nucleotides are TGTGCCAGCAGTTCGACAGGGGGCAAAAACATTCAGTACTTC. This sequence encodes CASSSTGGKNIQYF. This rearrangement joins TRBV6-1 to TRBJ2-4; 9 positions match TRBD1. Germline CDR1 MNHNS, CDR2 SASEGT. This CDR3 comprises 14 residues. The J segment lost 3 bases and the V segment lost 5 bases, leaving 2 bases of the junction unmatched.

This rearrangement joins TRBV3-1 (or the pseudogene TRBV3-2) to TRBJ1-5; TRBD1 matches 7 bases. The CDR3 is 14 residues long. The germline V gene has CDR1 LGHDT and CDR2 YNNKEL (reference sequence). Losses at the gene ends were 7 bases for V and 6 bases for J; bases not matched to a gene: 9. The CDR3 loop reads CASTETGRTQPQHF. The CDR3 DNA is TGTGCCAGCACCGAGACAGGGAGGACTCAGCCCCAGCATTTT.

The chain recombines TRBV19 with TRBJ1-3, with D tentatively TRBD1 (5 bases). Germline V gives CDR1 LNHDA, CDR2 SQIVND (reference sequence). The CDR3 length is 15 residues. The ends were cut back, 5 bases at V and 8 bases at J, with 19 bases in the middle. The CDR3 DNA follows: TGTGCCAGTAGTTTGGCGGGACTCCGAGGGGACACCATATATTTT. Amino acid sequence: CASSLAGLRGDTIYF.

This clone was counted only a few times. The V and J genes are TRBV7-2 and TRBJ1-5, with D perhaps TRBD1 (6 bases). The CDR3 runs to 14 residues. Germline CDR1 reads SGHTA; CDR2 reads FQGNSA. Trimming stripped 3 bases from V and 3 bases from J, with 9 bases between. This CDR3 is CASSFRGSNQPQHF. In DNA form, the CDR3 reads TGTGCCAGCAGCTTCAGGGGTTCCAATCAGCCCCAGCATTTT. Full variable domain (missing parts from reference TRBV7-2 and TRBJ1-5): GAGVSQSPSNKVTEKGKDVELRCDPISGHTALYWYRQSLGQGLEFLIYFQGNSAPDKSGLPSDRFSAERTGGSVSTLTIQRTQQEDSAVYLCASSFRGSNQPQHFGDGTRLSIL.

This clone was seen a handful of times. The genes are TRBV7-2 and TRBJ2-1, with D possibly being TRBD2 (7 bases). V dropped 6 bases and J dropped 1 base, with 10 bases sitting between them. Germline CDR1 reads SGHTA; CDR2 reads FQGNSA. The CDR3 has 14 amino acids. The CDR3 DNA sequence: TGTGCCAGCAGTAAGGGGGGGTCCTACAATGAGCAGTTCTTC. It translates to CASSKGGSYNEQFF.

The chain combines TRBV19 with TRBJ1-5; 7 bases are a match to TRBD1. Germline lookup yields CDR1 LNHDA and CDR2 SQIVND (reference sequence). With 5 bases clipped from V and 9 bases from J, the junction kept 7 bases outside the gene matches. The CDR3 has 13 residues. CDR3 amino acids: CASSLQGQRPQHF. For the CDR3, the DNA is TGTGCCAGTAGTCTCCAGGGACAGAGGCCCCAGCATTTT.